A single sample is the source of the 21 T cell receptor beta chains below, sequenced in a study of blood T cell repertoires in COVID-19. Libraries were prepared by immunoSEQ multiplex PCR; TCRdb keeps only in-frame clonotypes and omits some of them. Of approximately 350,000 clones listed, about 89% were seen once; the top ten hold 1.2%. The sequenced sample was peripheral blood. Source of these receptors: a man aged 35 to 55 with acute or convalescent COVID-19.

The gene calls are TRBV7-3 and TRBJ2-5, with D tentatively TRBD2 (6 bases). This CDR3 region has 15 residues. V was cut by 1 base and J by 3 bases, with 12 bases left in between. Germline V gene sequence: CDR1 SGHTA, CDR2 FQGTGA. The CDR3 coding sequence is TGTGCCAGCAGCTTAAGGCGGGACGGGAAAGAGACCCAGTACTTC. Encoded protein: CASSLRRDGKETQYF.

The chain uses TRBV7-6 and TRBJ1-2; 10 nucleotides align to TRBD1. In germline, CDR1 is SGHVS, CDR2 FNYEAQ. V shed 5 bases, J shed 6 bases, and the junction held 6 bases outside the gene matches. The CDR3 contains 14 residues. CDR3 coding DNA: TGTGCCAGCAGCGACGGGGGACAGGGGCATGGCTACACCTTC. It encodes CASSDGGQGHGYTF.

This clone has at least ten counts. This sequence joins TRBV5-1 and TRBJ2-2; 9 bases map to TRBD2. The CDR3 is made up of 18 amino acids. With V trimmed by 1 base and J by 4 bases, 11 bases remained unmatched. The germline CDR1 and CDR2 sequences are SGHRS and YFSETQ. CDR3 loop: CASSLSRGRGYGTGELFF. In DNA, the CDR3 is TGCGCCAGCAGCTTGTCCCGCGGGAGGGGATATGGCACCGGGGAGCTGTTTTTT.

This rearrangement joins TRBV30 to TRBJ1-1; D is ambiguous. Germline CDR1 is GTSNPN and CDR2 is SVGIG (reference sequence). Trimming shortened V by 0 bases and J by 7 bases, and 6 bases separated the two germline ends. The CDR3 is made up of 11 amino acids. CDR3 nucleotide sequence: TGTGCCTGGAGTGTACAGATTGAAGCTTTCTTT. It specifies CAWSVQIEAFF.

The CDR3 DNA follows: TGTGCCAGTCTGACAGGGGAAAGCTATGGCTACACCTTC. It is translated as CASLTGESYGYTF. This chain connects TRBV2 to TRBJ1-2, with 8 bases that match TRBD1. After removal of 9 bases from V and 4 bases from J, the junction contained 7 bases not matched to a gene. The CDR3 has 13 residues. CDR1 SNHLY and CDR2 FYNNEI come from the germline V gene. The full variable domain, completed using reference TRBV2 and TRBJ1-2, is EPEVTQTPSHQVTQMGQEVILRCVPISNHLYFYWYRQILGQKVEFLVSFYNNEISEKSEIFDDQFSVERPDGSNFTLKIRSTKLEDSAMYFCASLTGESYGYTFGSGTRLTVV.

This clone was observed a handful of times. The rearrangement joins TRBV7-3 to TRBJ2-1; no clear D. Trimming removed 5 bases at V and 6 bases at J, with 11 bases between. The germline V gene encodes CDR1 SGHTA and CDR2 FQGTGA. There are 13 residues in the CDR3. CDR3 bases: TGTGCCAGCAGCACTCAGGCCGTCAATGAGCAGTTCTTC. Translation gives CASSTQAVNEQFF.

This chain joins TRBV15 and TRBJ2-2; D possibly corresponds to TRBD1 (6 bases). There are 17 residues in the CDR3. The germline V and J ends were trimmed by 0 bases and 5 bases, with 16 bases remaining between them. Per the germline V gene, CDR1 is LNHNV and CDR2 is YYDKDF (reference sequence). In nucleotides, the CDR3 is TGTGCCACCAGCAGAGAGATAACACAGGGCCGGACCGGGGAGCTGTTTTTT. Its protein is CATSREITQGRTGELFF.

The V and J genes are TRBV9 and TRBJ2-1; D is possibly TRBD1 (6 bases). The germline V and J ends were trimmed by 1 base and 1 base, with 15 bases remaining between them. The V gene's germline CDR1 is SGDLS and CDR2 YYNGEE. The CDR3 consists of 17 residues. This chain's CDR3 is CASSVWAGVGSYNEQFF. CDR3 coding DNA: TGTGCCAGCAGCGTATGGGCAGGGGTAGGGTCCTACAATGAGCAGTTCTTC.

This chain uses TRBV5-4 with TRBJ1-4; D not resolved. The CDR3 has 14 amino acids. Germline CDR1 SGHNT, CDR2 YYREEE (reference sequence). V shed 4 bases and J shed 0 bases, with 7 bases lying between them. CDR3 coding DNA: TGTGCCAGCAGCCTACAGTCAACTAATGAAAAACTGTTTTTT. It is translated as CASSLQSTNEKLFF.

The V gene is TRBV28, the J gene TRBJ1-6; the match to TRBD1 covers 10 bases. CDR1 MDHEN and CDR2 SYDVKM come from the germline V gene. This CDR3 region has 15 residues. The ends lost 5 bases at V and 18 bases at J; junction bases unmatched: 16. The CDR3 nucleotides read TGTGCCAGCAGTATCTTTGGGACAGGGGACAGATCGGCCCACTTT. Its translation: CASSIFGTGDRSAHF.

V usage is TRBV27 and J usage is TRBJ2-7, with D perhaps matching TRBD2 (6 bases). Germline V gene sequence: CDR1 MNHEY, CDR2 SMNVEV (reference sequence). The CDR3 is 14 amino acids. Between the trimmed V and J ends, which lost 3 bases and 3 bases, there was a span of 12 bases. The CDR3 loop is CASSFAGPSYEQYF. The DNA of the CDR3 is TGTGCCAGCAGTTTTGCGGGACCCAGCTACGAGCAGTACTTC.

The J gene is TRBJ2-7, the V gene TRBV7-2, with 8 bases fitting TRBD1. Trimming removed 3 bases from V and 0 bases from J; junction bases left unmatched: 1. The germline gives CDR1 SGHTA, CDR2 FQGNSA. The CDR3 has 14 residues. The CDR3 DNA is TGTGCCAGCAGCTTCGACAGGGGCTCCTACGAGCAGTACTTC. Protein: CASSFDRGSYEQYF.

The rearrangement links TRBV3-1 (or the pseudogene TRBV3-2) to TRBJ1-4; tentatively, D is TRBD1 (6 bases). In germline, CDR1 is LGHDT, CDR2 YNNKEL (reference sequence). The CDR3 extends over 14 amino acids. V lost 8 bases and J 8 bases, leaving 18 bases between the germline ends. In nucleotides, the CDR3 is TGTGCCAGCTCCCTGTCGGCAGGGGTCGAAAAACTGTTTTTT. Translation gives CASSLSAGVEKLFF.

The chain is built from TRBV28 and TRBJ2-2; TRBD2 agrees at 8 bases. Germline V CDR1 and CDR2: MDHEN, SYDVKM. The CDR3 sequence is 17 residues long. Losses at the gene ends were 6 bases for V and 5 bases for J; bases not matched to a gene: 14. In nucleotides, the CDR3 is TGTGCCAGCAGCCCTCCCGGAGCGGGAGTAGAAACCGGGGAGCTGTTTTTT. This sequence encodes CASSPPGAGVETGELFF.

This clone is a singleton in its sample. This sequence joins TRBV12-3 or TRBV12-4 and TRBJ2-7; D is unclear. V was trimmed by 3 bases and J by 6 bases, leaving 9 bases between them. There are 12 residues in the CDR3. For the CDR3, the DNA is TGTGCCAGCAGTTTGAGTTCGCTCGAGCAGTACTTC. Translating it yields CASSLSSLEQYF.

V and J are TRBV29-1 and TRBJ2-5, with TRBD2 matching over 10 bases. CDR3 length equals 14 residues. The germline V gene encodes CDR1 SQVTM and CDR2 ANQGSEA. Trimming took 2 bases from V and 3 from J; bases not matched to a gene: 3. The CDR3 protein is CSVEFLAGEETQYF. The CDR3 nucleotides are TGCAGCGTTGAATTCCTAGCGGGAGAAGAGACCCAGTACTTC.

To note about this clone: One junction end does not reproduce the germline sequence, and a read error may be involved. DNA for the CDR3: TGTGCCAGCAGTCTATCAGGGGGCAACTATGGCTACACCTTC. Translating it yields CASSLSGGNYGYTF. The rearrangement joins TRBV27 to TRBJ1-2; 8 bases line up with TRBD1. The CDR3 runs 14 residues. Germline-derived CDR1 and CDR2 are MNHEY and SMNVEV (reference sequence).

The V call is TRBV3-1 (or the pseudogene TRBV3-2), the J call TRBJ2-5; a weak D match, TRBD2 (5 bases). Trimming stripped 6 bases from V and 1 base from J, with 18 bases between. The germline V gene has CDR1 LGHDT and CDR2 YNNKEL (reference sequence). The CDR3 is 16 amino acids. For the CDR3, the DNA is TGTGCCAGCAGTTCCCTCTTGTGGGGAGTCCAAGAGACCCAGTACTTC. Protein product: CASSSLLWGVQETQYF.

This clone was observed a single time. The CDR3 nucleotides read TGTGCCAGCAGCCTCTACCATCGGTATCGGGACACTGAAGCTTTCTTT. As protein: CASSLYHRYRDTEAFF. The chain has TRBV7-3 and TRBJ1-1; D call uncertain. Germline CDR1 SGHTA, CDR2 FQGTGA. The CDR3 is made up of 16 amino acids. V gave up 5 bases and J gave up 3 bases, with 19 bases separating them.

The chain recombines TRBV11-2 with TRBJ2-1, with 7 nucleotides matching TRBD2. The CDR3 is 15 amino acids. V lost 1 base, J lost 0 bases, and 0 bases stayed unmatched. Per germline, CDR1 SGHAT and CDR2 FQNNGV. CDR3 residues: CASSLVAGSYNEQFF. The CDR3 DNA reads TGTGCCAGCAGCTTAGTAGCGGGCTCCTACAATGAGCAGTTCTTC.

The chain links TRBV19 to TRBJ2-3, with D perhaps matching TRBD2 (6 bases). This CDR3 comprises 16 residues. Germline V gene sequence: CDR1 LNHDA, CDR2 SQIVND (reference sequence). V was pared by 1 base and J by 1 base, with 12 bases between. CDR3 sequence: CASSIGPGAGTDTQYF. In DNA, the CDR3 is TGTGCCAGTAGTATAGGTCCGGGAGCGGGCACAGATACGCAGTATTTT.